A selection of T cell receptor beta chains follows, all from one sample in a study of T cell clones after liver transplantation. Generated by immunoSEQ multiplex PCR, the TCRdb table keeps only in-frame clones and is missing some. The table records 95,000 to 130,000 clones, about nine tenths of them present only once. Here the sequenced sample was CD4+ T cells from blood, taken 12 months after liver transplant. The origin of the receptors is a human patient who received a liver transplant. The graft donor may have given rise to some T cells. Both conserved end residues are part of each CDR3. D genes are given only for firm matches. Clone sizes are given selectively: once, few, many, or a class where the clone is expanded.

TRBJ2-3 - TRBV9 - CASSRGARGTDTQYF TGTGCCAGCAGCCGGGGGGCTAGGGGCACAGATACGCAGTATTTT
TRBJ2-7 - TRBV7-8 - CASSLDSLDEQYF TGTGCCAGCAGCTTAGATAGCCTGGACGAGCAGTACTTC
TRBJ2-1 TRBD1 TRBV27 - CASSSGTGGDNEQFF TGTGCCAGCAGTTCGGGGACAGGGGGGGACAATGAGCAGTTCTTC
TRBJ1-1 - TRBV6-1 - CASSAGLTAFNTEAFF TGTGCCAGCAGTGCGGGCCTGACAGCCTTTAACACTGAAGCTTTCTTT
TRBJ1-1 TRBD1 TRBV5-1 - CASSLATWTGARNTEAFF TGCGCCAGCAGCTTGGCTACCTGGACAGGAGCCAGGAACACTGAAGCTTTCTTT
TRBJ1-2 - TRBV5-4 - CASSLWGSNGYTF TGTGCCAGCAGCTTATGGGGGTCGAATGGCTACACCTTC
TRBJ2-5 TRBD1 TRBV4-3 - CASSQEGQGAQTQYF TGCGCCAGCAGCCAAGAGGGACAGGGGGCACAGACCCAGTACTTC
TRBJ2-7 - TRBV29-1 - CSVVPQSSYEQYF TGCAGCGTTGTCCCACAGAGTTCCTACGAGCAGTACTTC
TRBJ2-7 - TRBV20-1 - CSARQGYEQYF TGCAGTGCTAGGCAGGGCTACGAGCAGTACTTC
TRBJ2-1 - TRBV11-1 - CASSLQYSGSNEQFF TGTGCCAGCAGCTTACAGTACAGCGGATCCAATGAGCAGTTCTTC
TRBJ2-2 TRBD2 TRBV9 - CASSVGSGGNTGELFF TGTGCCAGCAGCGTAGGAAGCGGGGGTAACACCGGGGAGCTGTTTTTT
TRBJ1-2 - TRBV6-5 - CASSDAGSGYTF TGTGCCAGCAGTGACGCTGGGAGCGGCTACACCTTC
TRBJ2-2 TRBD2 TRBV27 - CASSSTSGRLDTGELFF TGTGCCAGCAGTTCGACTAGCGGGAGGTTGGACACCGGGGAGCTGTTTTTT
TRBJ2-2 - TRBV9 - CASSVEINTGELFF TGTGCCAGCAGCGTAGAGATAAACACCGGGGAGCTGTTTTTT
TRBJ2-1 - TRBV21-1 few CASSTAGTSGRPIREQFF TGTGCCAGCAGCACAGCCGGGACTAGCGGGAGGCCTATACGAGAGCAGTTCTTC
TRBJ1-2 - TRBV6-6 - CASRLREGGYTF TGTGCCAGCAGGCTACGAGAGGGTGGCTACACCTTC
TRBJ2-7 - TRBV29-1 - CSVSGASYEQYF TGCAGCGTTTCGGGGGCCTCCTACGAGCAGTACTTC
TRBJ2-5 - TRBV5-4 - CASSDKTRTPETQYF TGTGCCAGCAGCGATAAGACTAGAACCCCAGAGACCCAGTACTTC
TRBJ2-1 - TRBV5-1 once CASSTAGGRYIEQFF TGCGCCAGCAGTACGGCCGGGGGCCGTTATATTGAGCAGTTCTTC
TRBJ2-3 - TRBV15 once CATSRRSTDTQYF TGTGCCACCAGCAGACGAAGCACAGATACGCAGTATTTT
TRBJ2-5 - TRBV5-1 - CASSLASSLTFQETQYF TGCGCCAGCAGCTTGGCTTCGTCGCTCACGTTCCAAGAGACCCAGTACTTC
TRBJ2-5 TRBD1 TRBV6-6 - CASSPGQGPTTQYF TGTGCCAGCAGCCCCGGACAGGGGCCTACAACCCAGTACTTC
TRBJ1-5 - TRBV11-2 - CASSFNSNQPQHF TGTGCCAGCAGCTTTAATAGCAATCAGCCCCAGCATTTT
TRBJ1-2 - TRBV6-1 - CASSENVAALYGYTF TGTGCCAGCAGTGAAAACGTGGCAGCTTTGTATGGCTACACCTTC
TRBJ2-7 - TRBV14 medium-sized CASSQELMGVEQYF TGTGCCAGCAGCCAAGAACTTATGGGCGTCGAGCAGTACTTC
TRBJ2-7 - TRBV4-3 - CASSQEQFQTYEQYF TGCGCCAGCAGCCAAGAACAGTTTCAAACCTACGAGCAGTACTTC
TRBJ2-4 TRBD2 TRBV27 few CASSPTPGTSRTIQYF TGTGCCAGCAGTCCAACTCCCGGGACTAGCCGGACCATTCAGTACTTC
TRBJ2-5 TRBD2 TRBV9 - CASSGTGLVSETQYF TGTGCCAGCAGCGGCACCGGACTAGTTTCTGAGACCCAGTACTTC
TRBJ1-5 - TRBV19 - CASSIYGALEPQHF TGTGCCAGTAGTATTTATGGGGCACTAGAGCCCCAGCATTTT
TRBJ2-1 TRBD1 TRBV2 - CASRDSIYNEQFF TGTGCCAGCCGGGACAGCATCTACAATGAGCAGTTCTTC
TRBJ2-5 - TRBV5-1 once CASSLPPGETQYF TGCGCCAGCAGCTTGCCCCCGGGGGAGACCCAGTACTTC
TRBJ1-1 TRBD1 TRBV10-3 - CAIIQDRGDTEAFF TGTGCCATCATCCAGGACAGGGGTGACACTGAAGCTTTCTTT
TRBJ1-2 - TRBV5-6 once CASKQEGGTYGYTF TGTGCCAGCAAACAAGAGGGCGGGACCTATGGCTACACCTTC
TRBJ2-7 TRBD1 TRBV7-9 - CASSLGTGREQYF TGTGCCAGCAGCTTAGGGACAGGGAGAGAGCAGTACTTC
TRBJ2-1 - TRBV4-1 - CASSQEPVGEYNEQFF TGCGCCAGCAGCCAAGAGCCGGTAGGAGAATACAATGAGCAGTTCTTC
TRBJ2-7 - TRBV10-3 - CAISESRSYEQYF TGTGCCATCAGTGAGTCACGCTCCTACGAGCAGTACTTC
TRBJ2-5 - TRBV28 - CASGTGSQETQYF TGTGCCAGCGGTACAGGGAGTCAAGAGACCCAGTACTTC